This T cell receptor (beta chain) was retrieved from a study of long-term antiretroviral therapy in people with HIV. The study's findings and limits: Even long-term ART left TRB diversity below transplant donor controls, despite gains.

From germline, CDR1 is SQVTM and CDR2 ANQGSEA. V shed 4 bases and J 0 bases; nucleotides not matched to a gene: 7. CDR3 length: 16 residues. For this clone: Its antigen remains unidentified.

An immunoSEQ assay, version v3.0, was performed at survey level. This table comes from immunoSEQ multiplex PCR, and its TCRdb copy is limited to in-frame clones, with some not included. The sample yields 10,000 to 15,000 clones, around 77% seen once. The samples comprised roughly 0.95-10 million cryopreserved PBMC ahead of DNA extraction. The TCR sequence derives from a woman aged 18-30 years with HIV. The sequencing used unsorted PBMCs, collected 1.3 years after starting antiretroviral therapy. The V gene is TRBV29-1, the J gene TRBJ2-1; TRBD2 matches 9 bases. CDR3 sequence reads: CSVVPGTSSSYNEQFF. The CDR3 nucleotides read TGCAGCGTTGTACCCGGGACTAGCTCCTCCTACAATGAGCAGTTCTTC.